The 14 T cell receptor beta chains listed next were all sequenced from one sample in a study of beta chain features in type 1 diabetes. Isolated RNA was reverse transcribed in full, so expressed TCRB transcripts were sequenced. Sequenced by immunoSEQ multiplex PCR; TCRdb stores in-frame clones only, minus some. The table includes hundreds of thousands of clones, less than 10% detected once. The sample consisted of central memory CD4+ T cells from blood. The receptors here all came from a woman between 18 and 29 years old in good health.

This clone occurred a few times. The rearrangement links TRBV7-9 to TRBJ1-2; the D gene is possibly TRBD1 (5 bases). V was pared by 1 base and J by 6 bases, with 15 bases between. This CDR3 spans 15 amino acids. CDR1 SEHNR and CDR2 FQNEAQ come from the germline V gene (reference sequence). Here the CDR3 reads CASSLGVGQGHGYTF. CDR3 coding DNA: TGTGCCAGCAGCTTAGGGGTTGGGCAGGGCCATGGCTACACCTTC.

The CDR3 nucleotides are TGTGCCAGCAGCTTAGCTAGCGGTCGAGATACGCAGTATTTT. This codes for CASSLASGRDTQYF. V usage is TRBV7-6 and J usage is TRBJ2-3, with D maybe TRBD2 (6 bases). The V gene lost 0 bases and the J gene lost 5 bases, with 9 bases spanning the gap. This CDR3 is built from 14 residues. Germline V CDR1 and CDR2: SGHVS, FNYEAQ.

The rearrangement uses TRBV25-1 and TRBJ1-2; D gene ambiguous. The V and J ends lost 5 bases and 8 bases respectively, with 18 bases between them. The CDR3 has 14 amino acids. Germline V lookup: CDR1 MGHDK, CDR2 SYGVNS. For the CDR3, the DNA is TGTGCCAGCAGTAAATCCCTCGGGATTGGCGGCTACACCTTC. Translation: CASSKSLGIGGYTF.

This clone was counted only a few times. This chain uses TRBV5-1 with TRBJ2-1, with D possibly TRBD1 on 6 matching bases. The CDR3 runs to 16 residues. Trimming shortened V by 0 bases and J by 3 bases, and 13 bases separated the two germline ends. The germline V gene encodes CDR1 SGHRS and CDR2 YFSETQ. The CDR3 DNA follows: TGCGCCAGCAGCTTGGTGGGACAACCAATCTACAATGAGCAGTTCTTC. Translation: CASSLVGQPIYNEQFF.

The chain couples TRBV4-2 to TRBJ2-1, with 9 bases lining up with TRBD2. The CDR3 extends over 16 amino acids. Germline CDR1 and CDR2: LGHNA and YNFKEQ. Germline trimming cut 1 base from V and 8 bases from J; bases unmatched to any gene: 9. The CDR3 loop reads CASSQGAGGITYEQFF. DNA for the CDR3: TGTGCCAGCAGCCAAGGAGCGGGAGGCATTACGTATGAGCAGTTCTTC.

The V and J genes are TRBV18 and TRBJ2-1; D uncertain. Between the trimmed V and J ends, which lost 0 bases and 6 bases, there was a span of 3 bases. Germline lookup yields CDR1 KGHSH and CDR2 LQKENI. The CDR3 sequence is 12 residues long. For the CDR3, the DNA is TGTGCCAGCTCACCACCCAGCAATGAGCAGTTCTTC. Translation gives CASSPPSNEQFF.

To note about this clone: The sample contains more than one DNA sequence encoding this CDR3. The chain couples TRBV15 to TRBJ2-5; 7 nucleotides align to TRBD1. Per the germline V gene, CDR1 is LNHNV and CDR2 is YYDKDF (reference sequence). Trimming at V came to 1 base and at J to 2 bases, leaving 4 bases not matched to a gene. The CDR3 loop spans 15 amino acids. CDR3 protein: CATSRAAGGQETQYF. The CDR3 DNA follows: TGTGCCACCAGCAGAGCGGCAGGGGGACAAGAGACCCAGTACTTC. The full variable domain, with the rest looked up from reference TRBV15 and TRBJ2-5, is DAMVIQNPRYQVTQFGKPVTLSCSQTLNHNVMYWYQQKSSQAPKLLFHYYDKDFNNEADTPDNFQSRRPNTSFCFLDIRSPGLGDTAMYLCATSRAAGGQETQYFGPGTRLLVL.

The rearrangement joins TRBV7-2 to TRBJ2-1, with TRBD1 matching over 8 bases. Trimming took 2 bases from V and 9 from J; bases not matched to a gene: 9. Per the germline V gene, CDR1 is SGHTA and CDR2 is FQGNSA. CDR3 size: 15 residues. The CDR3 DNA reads TGTGCCAGCAGCTTAAGCTTCGCAGGGGGCTTTGAGCAGTTCTTC. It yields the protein CASSLSFAGGFEQFF.

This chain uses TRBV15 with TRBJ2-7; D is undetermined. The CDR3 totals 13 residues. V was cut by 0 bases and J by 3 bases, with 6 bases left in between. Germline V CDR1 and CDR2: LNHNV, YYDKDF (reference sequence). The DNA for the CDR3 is TGTGCCACCAGCAGAGATCGTTACTACGAGCAGTACTTC. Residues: CATSRDRYYEQYF.

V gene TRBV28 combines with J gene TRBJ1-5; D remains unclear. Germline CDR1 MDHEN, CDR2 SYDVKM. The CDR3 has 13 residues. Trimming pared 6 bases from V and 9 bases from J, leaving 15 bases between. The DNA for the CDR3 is TGTGCCAGCAGCAAGGTTGAAGGTCGGCCCCAGCATTTT. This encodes CASSKVEGRPQHF. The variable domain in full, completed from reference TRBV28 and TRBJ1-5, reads DVKVTQSSRYLVKRTGEKVFLECVQDMDHENMFWYRQDPGLGLRLIYFSYDVKMKEKGDIPEGYSVSREKKERFSLILESASTNQTSMYLCASSKVEGRPQHFGDGTRLSIL.

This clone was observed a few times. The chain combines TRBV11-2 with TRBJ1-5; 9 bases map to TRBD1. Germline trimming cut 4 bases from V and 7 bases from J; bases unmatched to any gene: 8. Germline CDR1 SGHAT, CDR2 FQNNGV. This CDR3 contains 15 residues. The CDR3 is CASSSSSGQGQPQHF. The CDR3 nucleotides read TGTGCCAGCAGCTCTAGTTCCGGACAGGGGCAGCCCCAGCATTTT.

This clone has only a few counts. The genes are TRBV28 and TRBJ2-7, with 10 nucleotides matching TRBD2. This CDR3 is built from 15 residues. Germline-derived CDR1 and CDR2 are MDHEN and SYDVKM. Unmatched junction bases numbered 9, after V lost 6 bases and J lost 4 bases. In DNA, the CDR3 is TGTGCCAGCAGCCCTCAGACAGCGGGAGGGTACGAGCAGTACTTC. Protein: CASSPQTAGGYEQYF.

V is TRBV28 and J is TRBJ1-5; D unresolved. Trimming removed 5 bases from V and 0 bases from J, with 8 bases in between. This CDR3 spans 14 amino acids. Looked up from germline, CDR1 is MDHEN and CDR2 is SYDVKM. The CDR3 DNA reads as TGTGCCAGCAGTCTCATGTATAGCAATCAGCCCCAGCATTTT. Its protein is CASSLMYSNQPQHF.

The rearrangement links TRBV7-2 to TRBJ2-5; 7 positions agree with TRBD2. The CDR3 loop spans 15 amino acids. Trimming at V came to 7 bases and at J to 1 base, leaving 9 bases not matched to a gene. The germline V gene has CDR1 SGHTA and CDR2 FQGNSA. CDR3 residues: CASNRASGLQETQYF. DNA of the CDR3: TGTGCCAGCAATCGGGCTAGCGGACTCCAAGAGACCCAGTACTTC.